These 3 T cell receptor beta chains share one sample of origin, sequenced in a study of cytomegalovirus exposure and HLA in healthy donors. Use of 60 Vbeta and 13 Jbeta primers characterized the PCR. Sequencing used immunoSEQ multiplex PCR; TCRdb keeps in-frame clones, though not all of them. The sample shows 20,000 to 30,000 clones, roughly three quarters of them seen only once. Input material: PBMCs. The receptors were sampled from a male donor in good health and CMV-seronegative.

The rearrangement joins TRBV30 to TRBJ1-4; the D is unclear. This CDR3 comprises 12 residues. V shed 5 bases and J shed 8 bases, with 12 bases lying between them. Germline V gene lookup returns CDR1 GTSNPN and CDR2 SVGIG (reference sequence). The CDR3 reads CAWGRVEEKLFF. The CDR3 DNA sequence: TGTGCCTGGGGGAGGGTAGAGGAAAAACTGTTTTTT.

V and J are TRBV7-2 and TRBJ2-1; no reliable D call. V was shortened by 5 bases and J by 3 bases, with 8 bases between the two germline ends. This CDR3 comprises 13 residues. The germline CDR1 and CDR2 sequences are SGHTA and FQGNSA. In DNA form, the CDR3 reads TGTGCCAGCAGCCCCTATCACTACAATGAGCAGTTCTTC. It specifies CASSPYHYNEQFF.

The J gene is TRBJ2-7, the V gene TRBV25-1, with TRBD1 matching 10 bases. V lost 8 bases and J lost 6; bases outside the gene matches: 1. The CDR3 loop spans 11 amino acids. Germline V CDR1 and CDR2: MGHDK, SYGVNS. This CDR3 reads CASGTGVEQYF. CDR3 DNA sequence: TGTGCCAGCGGGACAGGGGTCGAGCAGTACTTC.